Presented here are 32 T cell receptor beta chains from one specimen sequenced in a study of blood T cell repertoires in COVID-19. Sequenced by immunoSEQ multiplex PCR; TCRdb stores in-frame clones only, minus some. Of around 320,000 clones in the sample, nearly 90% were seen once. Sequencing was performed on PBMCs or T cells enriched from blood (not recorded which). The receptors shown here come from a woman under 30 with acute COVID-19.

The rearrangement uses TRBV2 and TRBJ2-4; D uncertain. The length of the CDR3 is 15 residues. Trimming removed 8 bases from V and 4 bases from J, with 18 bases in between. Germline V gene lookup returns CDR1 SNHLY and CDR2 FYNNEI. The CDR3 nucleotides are TGTGCCAGCCATGAGACTTTTATCACTAAAAACATTCAGTACTTC. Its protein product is CASHETFITKNIQYF.

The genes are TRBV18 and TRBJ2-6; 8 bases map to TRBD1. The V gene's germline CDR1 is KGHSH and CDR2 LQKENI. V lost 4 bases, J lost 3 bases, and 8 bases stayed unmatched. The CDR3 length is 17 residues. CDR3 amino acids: CASSQRQGASGANVLTF. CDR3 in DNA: TGTGCCAGCTCACAGAGGCAGGGGGCCAGTGGGGCCAACGTCCTGACTTTC.

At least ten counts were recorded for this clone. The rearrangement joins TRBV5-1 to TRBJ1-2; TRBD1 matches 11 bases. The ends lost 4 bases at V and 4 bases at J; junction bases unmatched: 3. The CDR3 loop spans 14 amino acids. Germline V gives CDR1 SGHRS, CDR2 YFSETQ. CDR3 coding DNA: TGCGCCAGCAGCGTCGGACAGGGGGCCTATGGCTACACCTTC. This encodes CASSVGQGAYGYTF.

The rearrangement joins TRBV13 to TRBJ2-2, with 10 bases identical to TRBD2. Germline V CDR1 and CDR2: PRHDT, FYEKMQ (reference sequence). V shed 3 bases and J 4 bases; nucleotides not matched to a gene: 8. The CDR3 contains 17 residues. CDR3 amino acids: CASSFPGTSATTGELFF. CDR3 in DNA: TGTGCCAGCAGCTTTCCCGGGACTAGCGCGACCACCGGGGAGCTGTTTTTT.

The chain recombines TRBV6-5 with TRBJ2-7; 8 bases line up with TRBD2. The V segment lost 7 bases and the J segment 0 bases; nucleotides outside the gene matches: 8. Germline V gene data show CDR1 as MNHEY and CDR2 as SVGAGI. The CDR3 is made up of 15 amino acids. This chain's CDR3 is CASTRLAQSSYEQYF. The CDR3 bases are TGTGCCAGCACCCGACTAGCGCAAAGCTCCTACGAGCAGTACTTC.

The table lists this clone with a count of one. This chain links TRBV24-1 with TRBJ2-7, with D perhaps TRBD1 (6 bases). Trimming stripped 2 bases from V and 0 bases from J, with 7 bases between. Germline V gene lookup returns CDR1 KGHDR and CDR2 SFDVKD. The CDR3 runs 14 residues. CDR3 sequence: CATSDWTVSYEQYF. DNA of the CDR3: TGTGCCACCAGTGATTGGACAGTCTCCTACGAGCAGTACTTC.

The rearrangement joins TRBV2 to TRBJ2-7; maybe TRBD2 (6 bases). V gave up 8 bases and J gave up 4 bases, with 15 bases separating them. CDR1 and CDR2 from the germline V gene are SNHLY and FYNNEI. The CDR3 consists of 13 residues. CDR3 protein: CASRLGGKYEQYF. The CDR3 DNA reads TGTGCCAGCCGTCTCGGCGGGAAATACGAGCAGTACTTC.

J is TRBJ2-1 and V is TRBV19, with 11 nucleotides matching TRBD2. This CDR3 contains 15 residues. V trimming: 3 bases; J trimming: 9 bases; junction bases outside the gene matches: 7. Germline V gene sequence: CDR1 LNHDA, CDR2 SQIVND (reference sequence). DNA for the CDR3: TGTGCCAGTAGTATCACACTAGCGGGAGCAGGTGAGCAGTTCTTC. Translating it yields CASSITLAGAGEQFF.

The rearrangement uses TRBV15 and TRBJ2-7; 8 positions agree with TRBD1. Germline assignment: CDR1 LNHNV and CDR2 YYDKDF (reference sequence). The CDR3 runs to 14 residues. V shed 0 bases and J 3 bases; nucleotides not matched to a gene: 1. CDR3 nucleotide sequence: TGTGCCACCAGCAGAGAACAGGGGGACTACGAGCAGTACTTC. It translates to CATSREQGDYEQYF.

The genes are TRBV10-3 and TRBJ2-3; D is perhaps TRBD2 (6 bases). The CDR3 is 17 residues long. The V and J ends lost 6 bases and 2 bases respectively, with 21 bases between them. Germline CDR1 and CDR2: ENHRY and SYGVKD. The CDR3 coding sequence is TGTGCCATCAGGACTAGGACTAACGAAATATACACAGATACGCAGTATTTT. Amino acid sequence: CAIRTRTNEIYTDTQYF.

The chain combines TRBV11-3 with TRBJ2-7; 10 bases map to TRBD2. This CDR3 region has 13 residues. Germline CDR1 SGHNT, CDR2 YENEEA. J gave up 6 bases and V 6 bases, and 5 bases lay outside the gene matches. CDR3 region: CASSEREGPEQYF. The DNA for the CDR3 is TGTGCCAGCAGTGAGCGGGAGGGCCCCGAGCAGTACTTC.

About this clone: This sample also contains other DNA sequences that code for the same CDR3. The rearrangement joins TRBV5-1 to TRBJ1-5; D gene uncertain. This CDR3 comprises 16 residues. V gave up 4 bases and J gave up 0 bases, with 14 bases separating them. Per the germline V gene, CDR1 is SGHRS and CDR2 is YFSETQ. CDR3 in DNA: TGCGCCAGCAGCCTAGGCGAGGGAGATAGCAATCAGCCCCAGCATTTT. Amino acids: CASSLGEGDSNQPQHF.

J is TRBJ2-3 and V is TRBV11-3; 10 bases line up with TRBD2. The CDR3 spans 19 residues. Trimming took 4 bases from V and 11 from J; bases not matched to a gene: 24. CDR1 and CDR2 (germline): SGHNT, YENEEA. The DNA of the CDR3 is TGTGCCAGCAGCTCCCGATCGGAGCAGCGGGAGGGCCTCGAAGTGCGGCAGTATTTT. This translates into CASSSRSEQREGLEVRQYF.

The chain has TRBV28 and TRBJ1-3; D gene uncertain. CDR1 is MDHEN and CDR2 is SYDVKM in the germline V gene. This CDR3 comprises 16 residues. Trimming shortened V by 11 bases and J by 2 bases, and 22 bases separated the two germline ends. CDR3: CASCHPGLIPGNTIYF. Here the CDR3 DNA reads TGTGCCTCATGCCACCCGGGTTTAATACCTGGAAACACCATATATTTT. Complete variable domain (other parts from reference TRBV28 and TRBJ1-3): DVKVTQSSRYLVKRTGEKVFLECVQDMDHENMFWYRQDPGLGLRLIYFSYDVKMKEKGDIPEGYSVSREKKERFSLILESASTNQTSMYLCASCHPGLIPGNTIYFGEGSWLTVV.

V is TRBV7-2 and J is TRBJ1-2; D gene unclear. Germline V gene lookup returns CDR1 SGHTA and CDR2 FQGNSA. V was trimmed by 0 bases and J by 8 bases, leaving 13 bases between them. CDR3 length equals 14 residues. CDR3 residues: CASSLAPLEGGYTF. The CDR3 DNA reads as TGTGCCAGCAGCTTAGCCCCGCTTGAGGGAGGCTACACCTTC.

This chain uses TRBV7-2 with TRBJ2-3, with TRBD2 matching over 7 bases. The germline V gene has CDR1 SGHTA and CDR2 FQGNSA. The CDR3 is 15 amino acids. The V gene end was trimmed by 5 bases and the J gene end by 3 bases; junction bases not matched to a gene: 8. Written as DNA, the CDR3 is TGTGCCAGCAGCCAGACAGCGGGAATAACAGATACGCAGTATTTT. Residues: CASSQTAGITDTQYF. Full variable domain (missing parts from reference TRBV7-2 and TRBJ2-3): GAGVSQSPSNKVTEKGKDVELRCDPISGHTALYWYRQSLGQGLEFLIYFQGNSAPDKSGLPSDRFSAERTGGSVSTLTIQRTQQEDSAVYLCASSQTAGITDTQYFGPGTRLTVL.

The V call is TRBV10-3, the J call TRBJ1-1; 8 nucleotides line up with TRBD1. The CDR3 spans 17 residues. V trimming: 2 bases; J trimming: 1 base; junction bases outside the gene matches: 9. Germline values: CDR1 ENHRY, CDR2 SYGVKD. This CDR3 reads CAISEPQGAVGNTEAFF. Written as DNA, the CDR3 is TGTGCCATCAGTGAGCCTCAGGGGGCGGTGGGGAACACTGAAGCTTTCTTT.

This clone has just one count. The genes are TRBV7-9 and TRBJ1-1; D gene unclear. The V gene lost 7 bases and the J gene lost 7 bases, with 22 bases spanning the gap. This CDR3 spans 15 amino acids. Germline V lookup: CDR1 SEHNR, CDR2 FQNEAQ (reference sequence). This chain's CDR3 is CASTLIQQAPREAFF. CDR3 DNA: TGTGCCAGCACCCTGATTCAGCAGGCCCCCCGTGAAGCTTTCTTT.

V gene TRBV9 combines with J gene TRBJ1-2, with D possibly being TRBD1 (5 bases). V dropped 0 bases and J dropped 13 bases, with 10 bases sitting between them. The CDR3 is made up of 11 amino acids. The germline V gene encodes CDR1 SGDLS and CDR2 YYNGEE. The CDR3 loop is CASSVAGAVTF. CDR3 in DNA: TGTGCCAGCAGCGTAGCTGGGGCCGTCACCTTC.

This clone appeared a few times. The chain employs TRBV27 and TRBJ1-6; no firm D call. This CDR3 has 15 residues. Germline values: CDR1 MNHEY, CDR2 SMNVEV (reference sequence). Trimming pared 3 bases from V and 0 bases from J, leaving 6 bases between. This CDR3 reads CASSFSGSYNSPLHF. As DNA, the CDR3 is TGTGCCAGCAGTTTCTCGGGCTCCTATAATTCACCCCTCCACTTT.

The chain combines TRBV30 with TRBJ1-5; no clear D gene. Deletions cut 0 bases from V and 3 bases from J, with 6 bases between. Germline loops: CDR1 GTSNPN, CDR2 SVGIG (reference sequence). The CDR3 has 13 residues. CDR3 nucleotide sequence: TGTGCCTGGAGTGTACGGTTCAATCAGCCCCAGCATTTT. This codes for CAWSVRFNQPQHF.

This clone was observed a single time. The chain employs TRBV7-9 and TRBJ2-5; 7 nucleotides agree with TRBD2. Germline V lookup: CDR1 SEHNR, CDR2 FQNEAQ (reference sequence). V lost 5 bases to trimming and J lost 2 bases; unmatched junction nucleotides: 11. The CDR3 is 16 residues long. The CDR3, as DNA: TGTGCCAGCAGCCTGGGGGTAGCGGGCCTACAAGAGACCCAGTACTTC. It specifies CASSLGVAGLQETQYF.

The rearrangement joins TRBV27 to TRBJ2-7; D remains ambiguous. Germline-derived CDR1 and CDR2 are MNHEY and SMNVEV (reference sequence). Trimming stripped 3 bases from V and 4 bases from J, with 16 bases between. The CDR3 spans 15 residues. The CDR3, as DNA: TGTGCCAGCAGTTTGAGAGACCAATTCGGGTACGAGCAGTACTTC. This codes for CASSLRDQFGYEQYF.

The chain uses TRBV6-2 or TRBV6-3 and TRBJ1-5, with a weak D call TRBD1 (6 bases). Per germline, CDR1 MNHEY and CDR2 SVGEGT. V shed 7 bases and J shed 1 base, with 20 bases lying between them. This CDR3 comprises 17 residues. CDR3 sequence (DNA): TGTGCCAGCATCCCCGGGCCAGGGGCTGACAGCAATCAGCCCCAGCATTTT. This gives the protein CASIPGPGADSNQPQHF.

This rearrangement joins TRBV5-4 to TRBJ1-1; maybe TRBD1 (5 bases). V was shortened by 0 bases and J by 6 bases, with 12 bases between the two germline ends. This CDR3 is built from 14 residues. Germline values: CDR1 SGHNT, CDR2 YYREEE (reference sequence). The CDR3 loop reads CASSLDRPGAEAFF. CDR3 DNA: TGTGCCAGCAGCTTGGACAGGCCGGGGGCTGAAGCTTTCTTT. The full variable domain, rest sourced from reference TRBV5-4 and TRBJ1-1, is ETGVTQSPTHLIKTRGQQVTLRCSSQSGHNTVSWYQQALGQGPQFIFQYYREEENGRGNFPPRFSGLQFPNYSSELNVNALELDDSALYLCASSLDRPGAEAFFGQGTRLTVV.

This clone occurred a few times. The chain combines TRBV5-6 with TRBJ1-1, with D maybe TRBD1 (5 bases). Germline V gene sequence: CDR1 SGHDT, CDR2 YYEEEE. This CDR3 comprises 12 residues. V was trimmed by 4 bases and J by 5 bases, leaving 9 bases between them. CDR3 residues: CASSGKGTEAFF. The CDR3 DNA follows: TGTGCCAGCAGCGGGAAGGGGACTGAAGCTTTCTTT.

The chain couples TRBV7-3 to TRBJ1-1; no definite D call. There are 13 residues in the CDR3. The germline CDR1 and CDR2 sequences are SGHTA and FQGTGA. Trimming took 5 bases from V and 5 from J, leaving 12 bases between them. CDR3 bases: TGTGCCAGCAGCCTGGCCCCTAGAACTGAAGCTTTCTTT. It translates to CASSLAPRTEAFF.

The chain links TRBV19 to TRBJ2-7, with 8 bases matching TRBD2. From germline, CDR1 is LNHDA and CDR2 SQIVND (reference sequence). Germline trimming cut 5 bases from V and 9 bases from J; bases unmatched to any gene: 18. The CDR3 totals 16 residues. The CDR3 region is CASSFPGGSGAARQYF. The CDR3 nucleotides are TGTGCCAGTAGTTTCCCGGGGGGTAGCGGGGCCGCCAGGCAGTACTTC. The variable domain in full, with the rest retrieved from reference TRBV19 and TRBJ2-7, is DGGITQSPKYLFRKEGQNVTLSCEQNLNHDAMYWYRQDPGQGLRLIYYSQIVNDFQKGDIAEGYSVSREKKESFPLTVTSAQKNPTAFYLCASSFPGGSGAARQYFGPGTRLTVT.

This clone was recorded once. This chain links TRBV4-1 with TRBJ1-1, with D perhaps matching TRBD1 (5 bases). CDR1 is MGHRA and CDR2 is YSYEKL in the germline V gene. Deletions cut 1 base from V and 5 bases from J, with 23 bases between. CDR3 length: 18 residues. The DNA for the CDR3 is TGCGCCAGCAGCCAAGCGAGGGGAGGAAGGCGCGAACTTACTGAAGCTTTCTTT. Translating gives CASSQARGGRRELTEAFF.

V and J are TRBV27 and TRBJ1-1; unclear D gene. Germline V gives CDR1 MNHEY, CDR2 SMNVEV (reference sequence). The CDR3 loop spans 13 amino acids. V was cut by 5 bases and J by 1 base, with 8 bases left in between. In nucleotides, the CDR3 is TGTGCCAGCAGTCCCTCCCCGAACACTGAAGCTTTCTTT. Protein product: CASSPSPNTEAFF.

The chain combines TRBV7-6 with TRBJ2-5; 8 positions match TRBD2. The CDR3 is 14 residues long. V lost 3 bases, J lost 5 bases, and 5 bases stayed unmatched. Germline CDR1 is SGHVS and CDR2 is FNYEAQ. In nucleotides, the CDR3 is TGTGCCAGCAGCTTCGGGGGGGGCGCGGAGACCCAGTACTTC. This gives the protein CASSFGGGAETQYF. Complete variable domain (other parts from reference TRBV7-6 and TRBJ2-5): GAGVSQSPRYKVTKRGQDVALRCDPISGHVSLYWYRQALGQGPEFLTYFNYEAQQDKSGLPNDRFSAERPEGSISTLTIQRTEQRDSAMYRCASSFGGGAETQYFGPGTRLLVL.

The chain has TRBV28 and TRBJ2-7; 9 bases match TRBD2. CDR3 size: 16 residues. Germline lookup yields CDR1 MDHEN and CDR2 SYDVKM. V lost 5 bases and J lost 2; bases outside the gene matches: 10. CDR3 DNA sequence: TGTGCCAGCAGTGAACCTAAGGGACTAGCCCCCTACGAGCAGTACTTC. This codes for CASSEPKGLAPYEQYF. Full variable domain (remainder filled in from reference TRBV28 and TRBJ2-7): DVKVTQSSRYLVKRTGEKVFLECVQDMDHENMFWYRQDPGLGLRLIYFSYDVKMKEKGDIPEGYSVSREKKERFSLILESASTNQTSMYLCASSEPKGLAPYEQYFGPGTRLTVT.